The rows below give T cell receptor beta chains drawn from one sample of a study of T-cell reconstitution after alpha-beta-depleted transplantation in children. TCRdb independently ran MiXCR on the PCR reads; one entry per CDR3 protein. The sample consists of 500,000 to 650,000 distinct CDR3 sequences, 11% of them appearing once. Here the sequenced sample was PBMCs, mostly from graft donor cells, taken 180 days after TCRalphabeta/CD19-depleted stem cell transplant. These receptors originate from a female patient aged 2 to 10 who had a stem cell transplant for aplastic anemia, so the T cells may come from the graft donor. Both conserved end residues are part of each CDR3. D genes are given only for firm matches. The size field is filled for only some rows; it gives once, few, many or a size class.

few	TRBV12-3/TRBV12-4	16	TRBD1	TRBJ2-1	TGTGCCAGCAGTTTAGGTACGGGACAGGCTTACAATGAGCAGTTCTTC	CASSLGTGQAYNEQFF
few	TRBV12-3/TRBV12-4	14	NA	TRBJ2-1	TGTGCCAGCAGCGCTAGTGAGGGTCCTAATGAGCAGTTCTTC	CASSASEGPNEQFF
many	TRBV6-5	15	NA	TRBJ2-3	TGTGCCAGCAGTTACCTTTTTGGCCGTACAGATACGCAGTATTTT	CASSYLFGRTDTQYF
NA	TRBV7-8	16	NA	TRBJ2-3	TGTGCCAGCAGCTCCAATGGGGGCGGGCGCACAGATACGCAGTATTTT	CASSSNGGGRTDTQYF
many	TRBV5-1	14	NA	TRBJ1-1	TGCGCCAGCAGCTTGGGACGACAGAGCACTGAAGCTTTCTTT	CASSLGRQSTEAFF
NA	TRBV28	13	NA	TRBJ1-5	TGTGCCAGCATTTCGAATAGCAATCAGCCCCAGCATTTT	CASISNSNQPQHF
few	TRBV4-1	13	NA	TRBJ1-1	TGCGCCAGCAGCCAAGATCTAGACACTGAAGCTTTCTTT	CASSQDLDTEAFF
NA	TRBV25-1	19	TRBD1	TRBJ1-5	TGTGCCAGCAGTGAATATCCGGGACAGACTTTCTATAGCAATCAGCCCCAGCATTTT	CASSEYPGQTFYSNQPQHF
few	TRBV4-3	17	TRBD1	TRBJ1-5	TGCGCCAGCAGCCAAGATTCCACAGGGGGTGGAAATCAGCCCCAGCATTTT	CASSQDSTGGGNQPQHF
few	TRBV11-3	13	NA	TRBJ1-1	TGTGCCAGCAGCTTGAACGATCCGTCGGGGGCTTTCTTT	CASSLNDPSGAFF
NA	TRBV6-5	15	TRBD1	TRBJ2-1	TGTGCCAGCAGTTACGGGACAGGGTCTGGGGGTGAGCAGTTCTTC	CASSYGTGSGGEQFF
few	TRBV28	14	NA	TRBJ2-7	TGTGCCAGCAGTTCCTCCACCTCGCTATACGAGCAGTACTTC	CASSSSTSLYEQYF
NA	TRBV6-1	16	TRBD2	TRBJ2-3	TGTGCCAGCAGTGAAGCGGGACTAGCGGGAGGGTATACGCAGTATTTT	CASSEAGLAGGYTQYF
many	TRBV21-1	14	NA	TRBJ2-5	TGTGCCAGCAGCAAAGGGCAGTACCAAGAGACCCAGTACTTC	CASSKGQYQETQYF
many	TRBV7-2	11	NA	TRBJ1-1	TGTGCCAGCAGTTTAAGGACTGAAGCTTTCTTT	CASSLRTEAFF